A single TCR beta chain is shown here with its context. The data were taken from a study of CD8 T cells in Susac syndrome. Reverse transcription of about 0.5 to 1 ug RNA used random hexamers. TCRdb recomputed calls from the immunoSEQ multiplex PCR reads with MiXCR, one row per CDR3 protein. This repertoire shows roughly 120,000 distinct CDR3 sequences, 94% found once; its top ten account for more than 0.095%. J lost 2 bases, V lost 4 bases, and 2 bases had no gene match. Germline CDR1 is SQVTM and CDR2 is ANQGSEA. This CDR3 spans 13 amino acids. The V and J genes are TRBV29-1 and TRBJ1-2, with TRBD1 identical over 9 bases. The specimen sequenced was CD4+ T cells from PBMCs. The receptor's source is a human donor in good health. The CDR3 region has the DNA TGCAGCGTTGGGGGACAGGGAAACTATGGCTACACCTTC. It is translated as CSVGGQGNYGYTF. Variable domain in full (rest from reference TRBV29-1 and TRBJ1-2): SAVISQKPSRDICQRGTSLTIQCQVDSQVTMMFWYRQQPGQSLTLIATANQGSEATYESGFVIDKFPISRPNLTFSTLTVSNMSPEDSSIYLCSVGGQGNYGYTFGSGTRLTVV.